This T cell receptor beta chain was sequenced for a study of blood T cell repertoires in COVID-19. Study as a whole: Both acute and convalescent COVID-19 samples were obtained from the United States, Italy and Spain. Sources were T cells, B-cell-depleted T cells, or PBMCs; the material itself was cDNA or gDNA.

Produced via immunoSEQ multiplex PCR; TCRdb's table is partial and in-frame only. The sample lists around 110,000 clones, 90% seen once, with under 2% in the top ten. The junction had 5 bases not matched to a gene; V was cut back by 3 bases and J by 1 base. The CDR3 is made up of 16 amino acids. Germline values: CDR1 SEHNR, CDR2 FQNEAQ (reference sequence). The sample was peripheral blood. The TCR sequence derives from a human donor with active COVID-19. The donor label of this sample is uncertain. V is TRBV7-9 and J is TRBJ2-2; the match to TRBD1 covers 7 bases. CDR3 loop: CASSFYGTENTGELFF. CDR3 DNA sequence: TGTGCCAGCAGCTTTTATGGGACAGAGAACACCGGGGAGCTGTTTTTT.